Shown below are 28 T cell receptor beta chains from a single sample sequenced in a study of cytomegalovirus exposure and HLA in healthy donors. Profiled with immunoSEQ multiplex PCR; TCRdb holds only in-frame clones, not every one. The data show tens of thousands of clones, 80% to 90% seen once. The sample consisted of PBMCs. These receptors were obtained from a woman under 30 in good health and CMV-seropositive.

The chain recombines TRBV5-4 with TRBJ2-3, with 10 positions matching TRBD2. CDR1 is SGHNT, CDR2 YYREEE, per germline (reference sequence). With V trimmed by 1 base and J by 5 bases, 7 bases remained unmatched. The CDR3 loop spans 16 amino acids. The CDR3 reads CASSLSLAGVKDTQYF. The CDR3, as DNA: TGTGCCAGCAGCTTGTCGCTAGCGGGAGTCAAAGATACGCAGTATTTT.

DNA for the CDR3: TGCGCCAGCAGCCAAGTTGGTCTAGGCAATGAGCAGTTCTTC. It specifies CASSQVGLGNEQFF. The rearrangement links TRBV4-1 to TRBJ2-1; no clear D gene. V dropped 1 base and J dropped 6 bases, with 10 bases sitting between them. CDR1 and CDR2 (germline): MGHRA, YSYEKL. The length of the CDR3 is 14 residues.

This sequence joins TRBV28 and TRBJ2-5; D perhaps matches TRBD2 (6 bases). This CDR3 region has 14 residues. CDR1 and CDR2 from the germline V gene are MDHEN and SYDVKM. Trimming shortened V by 10 bases and J by 5 bases, and 20 bases separated the two germline ends. The CDR3 bases are TGTGCCACTTCTAGCGCCCGAGCGAGGGAGACCCAGTACTTC. The encoded protein is CATSSARARETQYF.

The table lists this clone with a count of one. V usage is TRBV27 and J usage is TRBJ2-4, with 7 bases identical to TRBD2. Germline lookup yields CDR1 MNHEY and CDR2 SMNVEV (reference sequence). There are 16 residues in the CDR3. V lost 4 bases and J lost 3; bases outside the gene matches: 9. The CDR3 DNA sequence: TGTGCCAGCAGTTGGTCGCGGGGGACGTTCAAAAACATTCAGTACTTC. Amino acid sequence: CASSWSRGTFKNIQYF.

The gene calls are TRBV6-5 and TRBJ2-3; D gene uncertain. CDR1 MNHEY and CDR2 SVGAGI come from the germline V gene. The CDR3 runs to 11 residues. V lost 4 bases and J lost 5, with 4 bases in between. The CDR3 loop is CASSSGDTQYF. In DNA form, the CDR3 reads TGTGCCAGCAGTTCAGGAGATACGCAGTATTTT.

The chain employs TRBV7-2 and TRBJ2-7; no definite D call. Between the trimmed V and J ends, which lost 0 bases and 6 bases, there was a span of 12 bases. Per germline, CDR1 SGHTA and CDR2 FQGNSA. This CDR3 contains 14 residues. CDR3 nucleotide sequence: TGTGCCAGCAGCTTAGCGCCGGGTAGAATCGAGCAGTACTTC. Translated: CASSLAPGRIEQYF.

The rearrangement uses TRBV18 and TRBJ2-7; 11 positions agree with TRBD2. Germline CDR1 and CDR2: KGHSH and LQKENI. The CDR3 is 13 amino acids. V lost 3 bases to trimming and J lost 6 bases; unmatched junction nucleotides: 1. The CDR3 DNA reads as TGTGCCAGCTCACCTCTAGCGGGAGGCGAGCAGTACTTC. Protein: CASSPLAGGEQYF.

The genes are TRBV5-5 and TRBJ1-4, with 7 positions matching TRBD1. The CDR3 length is 15 residues. Germline CDR1 SGHKS, CDR2 YYEKEE (reference sequence). V shed 4 bases, J shed 5 bases, and the junction held 8 bases outside the gene matches. The CDR3 loop is CASSPGTVENEKLFF. DNA for the CDR3: TGTGCCAGCAGCCCGGGGACAGTTGAAAATGAAAAACTGTTTTTT.

V gene TRBV5-3 combines with J gene TRBJ1-1; 9 nucleotides agree with TRBD1. TRBV5-3 is reported as an ORF; its role is uncertain. V shed 3 bases, J shed 5 bases, and the junction held 2 bases outside the gene matches. This CDR3 is built from 13 residues. This chain's CDR3 is CARSSDRGTEAFF. The CDR3 nucleotides are TGTGCCAGAAGCTCCGACAGGGGGACTGAAGCTTTCTTT.

This chain joins TRBV2 and TRBJ2-1; the match to TRBD2 covers 13 bases. CDR1 and CDR2 (germline): SNHLY, FYNNEI. Trimming removed 4 bases from V and 1 base from J; junction bases left unmatched: 13. The CDR3 covers 20 residues. CDR3 residues: CASSVGFRTSGRRSYNEQFF. The DNA of the CDR3 is TGTGCCAGCAGTGTGGGATTCAGGACTAGCGGGAGAAGGTCCTACAATGAGCAGTTCTTC.

CDR3 coding DNA: TGCAGTGCTAGAGAGGTTGAGAAACTGTTTTTT. Amino acids: CSAREVEKLFF. The gene calls are TRBV20-1 and TRBJ1-4; D not certain. The CDR3 is 11 amino acids. Germline CDR1 DFQATT, CDR2 SNEGSKA (reference sequence). V was shortened by 0 bases and J by 11 bases, with 7 bases between the two germline ends.

The chain combines TRBV6-1 with TRBJ2-7, with 11 bases matching TRBD1. The CDR3 length is 15 residues. Germline lookup yields CDR1 MNHNS and CDR2 SASEGT. Losses at the gene ends were 7 bases for V and 0 bases for J; bases not matched to a gene: 5. The CDR3 region is CASTRTGGSSYEQYF. CDR3 bases: TGTGCCAGCACCCGGACAGGGGGCAGCTCCTACGAGCAGTACTTC.

J is TRBJ2-7 and V is TRBV6-6, with D maybe TRBD1 (6 bases). Germline V gene data show CDR1 as MNHNY and CDR2 as SVGAGI (reference sequence). The CDR3 sequence is 11 residues long. Trimming removed 6 bases at V and 9 bases at J, with 12 bases between. Here the CDR3 reads CASRTGLRQYF. The CDR3 DNA follows: TGTGCCAGCAGGACAGGTCTGAGGCAGTACTTC.

The chain employs TRBV5-1 and TRBJ1-6; 7 positions match TRBD1. CDR3 length: 15 residues. CDR1 and CDR2 from the germline V gene are SGHRS and YFSETQ. The V and J ends lost 1 base and 6 bases, in that order; junction bases with no gene match: 4. CDR3 DNA: TGCGCCAGCAGCTTGATCGGGACAGTTAATTCACCCCTCCACTTT. Encoded protein: CASSLIGTVNSPLHF.

The CDR3 protein is CASSGRTGPSGSDEKLFF. CDR3 nucleotide sequence: TGTGCCAGCAGTGGGAGGACAGGGCCCTCTGGGTCCGATGAAAAACTGTTTTTT. V usage is TRBV25-1 and J usage is TRBJ1-4, with 8 bases identical to TRBD1. Losses at the gene ends were 4 bases for V and 6 bases for J; bases not matched to a gene: 16. This CDR3 spans 18 amino acids. Looked up from germline, CDR1 is MGHDK and CDR2 is SYGVNS. Drawing the rest from reference TRBV25-1 and TRBJ1-4, the complete variable domain is EADIYQTPRYLVIGTGKKITLECSQTMGHDKMYWYQQDPGMELHLIHYSYGVNSTEKGDLSSESTVSRIRTEHFPLTLESARPSHTSQYLCASSGRTGPSGSDEKLFFGSGTQLSVL.

In DNA, the CDR3 is TGTGCCAGCAGCAAAGGACTAGCGGTGGGCACAGATACGCAGTATTTT. Amino acids: CASSKGLAVGTDTQYF. This sequence joins TRBV21-1 and TRBJ2-3; the table's D call TRBD2 went unverified against the DNA. TRBV21-1 is termed a pseudogene. The CDR3 contains 16 residues.

The J gene is TRBJ1-3, the V gene TRBV4-3, with unresolved D. CDR1 LGHNA and CDR2 YSLEER come from the germline V gene. The CDR3 is 15 amino acids. Trimming left V 4 bases short and J 5 bases short, with 15 bases between. The DNA for the CDR3 is TGCGCCAGCAGCCTCCTCGAGACGGGAAGAAACACCATATATTTT. As protein: CASSLLETGRNTIYF.

The rearrangement links TRBV18 to TRBJ2-1; 9 bases line up with TRBD2. V gave up 2 bases and J gave up 9 bases; unmatched junction bases: 20. In germline, CDR1 is KGHSH, CDR2 LQKENI. The CDR3 extends over 19 amino acids. The CDR3 here is CASSPGTNSGRSFDGEQFF. CDR3 coding DNA: TGTGCCAGCTCACCAGGGACCAATAGCGGGAGATCTTTTGACGGTGAGCAGTTCTTC.

The chain uses TRBV19 and TRBJ1-2; 9 bases are a match to TRBD1. This CDR3 region has 14 residues. V shed 6 bases and J 4 bases; nucleotides not matched to a gene: 6. In germline, CDR1 is LNHDA, CDR2 SQIVND (reference sequence). This CDR3 is CASSYRGLGYGYTF. The CDR3 coding sequence is TGTGCCAGTAGCTACAGGGGGCTTGGCTATGGCTACACCTTC.

The J gene is TRBJ2-1, the V gene TRBV4-1, with 7 bases lining up with TRBD2. Germline V lookup: CDR1 MGHRA, CDR2 YSYEKL. V lost 1 base to trimming and J lost 3 bases; unmatched junction nucleotides: 3. This CDR3 has 15 amino acids. In DNA form, the CDR3 reads TGCGCCAGCAGCCAAGGCCTAGCGGACTACAATGAGCAGTTCTTC. This sequence encodes CASSQGLADYNEQFF.

This clone was observed a handful of times. J is TRBJ2-1 and V is TRBV6-1; 11 bases line up with TRBD2. Germline CDR1 reads MNHNS; CDR2 reads SASEGT. The CDR3 has 15 amino acids. J was trimmed by 8 bases and V by 10 bases; bases with no gene match: 13. CDR3 nucleotide sequence: TGTGCCATATTAAAGACTAGCGGGATGCTTCATGAGCAGTTCTTC. Translating it yields CAILKTSGMLHEQFF.

A single count supports this clone. The genes are TRBV4-1 and TRBJ2-5, with 8 bases identical to TRBD1. There are 16 residues in the CDR3. The ends lost 1 base at V and 5 bases at J; junction bases unmatched: 9. CDR1 and CDR2 (germline): MGHRA, YSYEKL. The CDR3 reads CASSQGRGLLQETQYF. CDR3 DNA sequence: TGCGCCAGCAGCCAAGGCAGGGGGCTGCTCCAGGAGACCCAGTACTTC.

The rearrangement links TRBV7-9 to TRBJ2-7, with 7 positions matching TRBD1. The CDR3 covers 16 residues. Germline assignment: CDR1 SEHNR and CDR2 FQNEAQ (reference sequence). V dropped 1 base and J dropped 2; count of bases not matched to a gene: 8. The CDR3 is CASSLGETGTPYEQYF. Written as DNA, the CDR3 is TGTGCCAGCAGCTTAGGGGAGACAGGGACCCCCTACGAGCAGTACTTC.

The CDR3 DNA reads TGTGCCAGCAGCGGGATCGGACTAGCGGGAGGAGGCTACGAGCAGTACTTC. It specifies CASSGIGLAGGGYEQYF. The V gene is TRBV5-4, the J gene TRBJ2-7; 14 positions agree with TRBD2. J was trimmed by 3 bases and V by 4 bases; bases with no gene match: 9. This CDR3 is built from 17 residues. Germline loops: CDR1 SGHNT, CDR2 YYREEE (reference sequence).

The V gene is TRBV7-2, the J gene TRBJ2-7; 7 bases agree with TRBD1. Germline loops: CDR1 SGHTA, CDR2 FQGNSA. V lost 3 bases, J lost 1 base, and 6 bases stayed unmatched. This CDR3 has 15 amino acids. CDR3: CASSFGDRGSYEQYF. CDR3 nucleotides: TGTGCCAGCAGCTTTGGGGACAGAGGATCCTACGAGCAGTACTTC.

The J gene is TRBJ2-6, the V gene TRBV27; no definite D call. Germline CDR1 MNHEY, CDR2 SMNVEV (reference sequence). The CDR3 is 15 amino acids. Trimming removed 2 bases from V and 2 bases from J, with 7 bases in between. CDR3 sequence: CASSLVGPGANVLTF. In DNA, the CDR3 is TGTGCCAGCAGTTTAGTGGGCCCTGGGGCCAACGTCCTGACTTTC.

This chain connects TRBV27 to TRBJ2-7, with TRBD2 matching over 10 bases. The CDR3 has 15 residues. J lost 1 base, V lost 4 bases, and 4 bases had no gene match. Germline CDR1 MNHEY, CDR2 SMNVEV (reference sequence). The CDR3 nucleotides are TGTGCCAGCAGTTCCTGGACTAGCGGATCCTACGAGCAGTACTTC. Translated, it gives CASSSWTSGSYEQYF.

V and J are TRBV20-1 and TRBJ2-1; 9 positions agree with TRBD1. From germline, CDR1 is DFQATT and CDR2 SNEGSKA (reference sequence). The CDR3 is made up of 10 amino acids. V shed 6 bases, J shed 16 bases, and the junction held 7 bases outside the gene matches. The CDR3 DNA is TGCAGTGCCTCCGGGACAGGGATATTCTTC. Protein sequence: CSASGTGIFF.